This TCR beta chain was identified during a study of early T cells in non-severe SARS-CoV-2 infection. The study's findings and limits: Sequences matched to VDJdb favored anti-spike CD8 responses, while private and CD4 specificities were missed.

Individual cDNA molecules were tagged with unique molecular identifiers. Via MiXCR, TCRdb re-called the 5' RACE reads, giving one row per CDR3 protein. This sample carries roughly 51,000 distinct CDR3 sequences, about 7.7% of them seen once, and the ten largest clones take roughly a tenth. This clonotype occurred a few times. Its antigen remains unidentified. Germline CDR1 reads SGHAT; CDR2 reads FQNNGV. CDR3 length: 15 residues. V lost 6 bases to trimming and J lost 7 bases; unmatched junction nucleotides: 8. The specimen was whole blood, collected at baseline. The J gene is TRBJ2-1, the V gene TRBV11-2; 11 bases are a match to TRBD2. The TCR comes from an adult who was a healthcare worker with PCR-confirmed SARS-CoV-2 infection or an uninfected control (not recorded which). CDR3 DNA sequence: TGTGCCAGCAGGTCTACTAGCGGGAGAGGAAATGAGCAGTTCTTC. This translates into CASRSTSGRGNEQFF.